This is a list of T cell receptor beta chains from one sample in a study of cytomegalovirus exposure and HLA in healthy donors. Clones were read by immunoSEQ multiplex PCR, and TCRdb kept only the in-frame ones, dropping some. The sample consists of some 85,000 clones, around 96% of them appearing once. The sequencing sample was made of PBMCs. The receptors were gathered from a woman younger than 30 in good health and CMV-seronegative. The CDR3 runs from the conserved cysteine through the conserved F or W.

>TRBV6-5|TRBJ2-7
CASRGRTAAYEQYF
>TRBV28|TRBJ2-7
CASSLGWGGRDEQYF
>TRBV27|TRBJ2-7
CASSPQGLAGGTSEQYF
>TRBV2|TRBJ2-6
CASRTGSGANVLTF
>TRBV6-1|TRBJ1-5
CASSEARSQPQHF
>TRBV29-1|TRBJ2-7
CSVLTSYEQYF
>TRBV5-5|TRBJ2-7
CASSLTGSELYEQYF
>TRBV6-5|TRBJ1-2
CASSYSFEQDYGYTF
>TRBV19|TRBJ1-5
CASRHGPGEGNQPQHF
>TRBV6-5|TRBJ2-3
CASSLAGGTDTQYF
>TRBV15|TRBJ2-7
CATRPSGTHEQYF
>TRBV4-1|TRBJ2-3
CASSQLGTTNTDTQYF